The 31 T cell receptor beta chains presented below share a single source sample, sequenced in a study of technical replicates of blood from a few donors. The data were produced by immunoSEQ multiplex PCR, yet TCRdb's version contains in-frame clones alone and is incomplete. The sample has over 80,000 clones, around 96% seen once. Sequenced material: T cells isolated from PBMCs. These receptors were collected from a human donor in good health.

The V and J genes are TRBV27 and TRBJ2-3, with 7 bases fitting TRBD2. The CDR3 covers 14 residues. Germline loops: CDR1 MNHEY, CDR2 SMNVEV (reference sequence). The junction had 6 bases not matched to a gene; V was cut back by 7 bases and J by 2 bases. CDR3 DNA sequence: TGTGCCAGCAAGGGCGGGGGATCCACAGATACGCAGTATTTT. Translating it yields CASKGGGSTDTQYF.

CDR3 coding DNA: TGTGCCACCCGATGGGACAGGGGCTATGGCTACACCTTC. Its translation: CATRWDRGYGYTF. This rearrangement joins TRBV6-1 to TRBJ1-2; 10 bases align to TRBD1. This CDR3 spans 13 amino acids. Unmatched junction bases numbered 6, after V lost 10 bases and J lost 4 bases. The germline CDR1 and CDR2 sequences are MNHNS and SASEGT.

The chain employs TRBV9 and TRBJ2-3; 10 bases line up with TRBD2. In germline, CDR1 is SGDLS, CDR2 YYNGEE. This CDR3 is 17 amino acids long. The trim removed 0 bases at V and 2 bases at J, leaving 6 bases unmatched. The CDR3 here is CASSVDVGTSATDTQYF. DNA for the CDR3: TGTGCCAGCAGCGTAGACGTGGGGACTAGCGCCACAGATACGCAGTATTTT.

This clone was picked up one time. V is TRBV30 and J is TRBJ2-7; 11 bases map to TRBD2. This CDR3 is built from 17 residues. V lost 0 bases, J lost 0 bases, and 7 bases stayed unmatched. Germline assignment: CDR1 GTSNPN and CDR2 SVGIG (reference sequence). The CDR3 bases are TGTGCCTGGAGTGTACATCTGACTAGCGGGATCTCCTACGAGCAGTACTTC. This gives the protein CAWSVHLTSGISYEQYF.

Notes on this clone: At one end the junction does not follow the germline gene, possibly because of a read error. J is TRBJ2-1 and V is TRBV7-7, with D tentatively TRBD1 (5 bases). CDR1 and CDR2 (germline): SSHAT, FNYEAQ (reference sequence). The CDR3 sequence is 16 residues long. CDR3 protein: CASSLAAGFPYNEQFF. As DNA, the CDR3 is TGTGCTAGCAGCTTAGCCGCAGGGTTCCCGTACAATGAGCAGTTCTTC.

The V call is TRBV28, the J call TRBJ2-7; 8 nucleotides line up with TRBD1. The CDR3 contains 14 residues. J lost 7 bases, V lost 10 bases, and 15 bases had no gene match. Germline CDR1 MDHEN, CDR2 SYDVKM. CDR3 DNA sequence: TGTGCCACTACAGGTGGACAGGGACTGTTGGAGCAGTACTTC. Protein sequence: CATTGGQGLLEQYF.

In regard to this clone: Additional DNA sequences in this sample encode the identical CDR3. The chain couples TRBV27 to TRBJ2-1; D gene unclear. With 3 bases removed from V and 5 bases from J, the gap between germline ends came to 11 bases. The CDR3 contains 14 residues. Per the germline V gene, CDR1 is MNHEY and CDR2 is SMNVEV (reference sequence). CDR3: CASSLLTGNNEQFF. DNA for the CDR3: TGTGCCAGCAGTTTGTTGACTGGAAACAATGAGCAGTTCTTC.

This sequence joins TRBV10-1 and TRBJ2-4; TRBD2 matches at 7 bases. Germline trimming cut 6 bases from V and 7 bases from J; bases unmatched to any gene: 9. The CDR3 spans 14 residues. Germline CDR1 is WNHNN and CDR2 is SYGVQD (reference sequence). CDR3: CASSESGNGNIQYF. CDR3 nucleotides: TGCGCCAGCAGCGAAAGCGGGAATGGGAACATTCAGTACTTC.

The chain couples TRBV6-5 to TRBJ1-1; 7 bases line up with TRBD1. Germline CDR1 is MNHEY and CDR2 is SVGAGI. V gave up 7 bases and J gave up 3 bases; unmatched junction bases: 5. This CDR3 region has 13 residues. The CDR3 sequence is CASTGGQYTEAFF. CDR3 sequence (DNA): TGTGCCAGCACCGGGGGACAGTACACTGAAGCTTTCTTT.

The chain couples TRBV27 to TRBJ1-5; the D gene is possibly TRBD1 (6 bases). Germline assignment: CDR1 MNHEY and CDR2 SMNVEV (reference sequence). V was shortened by 9 bases and J by 0 bases, with 12 bases between the two germline ends. This CDR3 is built from 14 residues. This chain's CDR3 is CARITGLSNQPQHF. In DNA, the CDR3 is TGTGCCAGAATTACAGGGCTTAGCAATCAGCCCCAGCATTTT.

V usage is TRBV27 and J usage is TRBJ1-1, with D possibly TRBD1 on 6 matching bases. V was clipped by 2 bases and J by 5 bases, with 12 bases between them. The CDR3 spans 14 residues. Per germline, CDR1 MNHEY and CDR2 SMNVEV (reference sequence). DNA for the CDR3: TGTGCCAGCAGTTTAACGGGGGGCTGGACTGAAGCTTTCTTT. Protein sequence: CASSLTGGWTEAFF.

This chain uses TRBV4-2 with TRBJ2-1; D possibly corresponds to TRBD1 (5 bases). CDR3 length: 15 amino acids. V was pared by 0 bases and J by 7 bases, with 13 bases between. Germline V CDR1 and CDR2: LGHNA, YNFKEQ. The CDR3 bases are TGTGCCAGCAGCCAAGATGACAGCGCCTGGAATGAGCAGTTCTTC. It yields the protein CASSQDDSAWNEQFF.

DNA for the CDR3: TGTGCCAGTAGTACTCCGGGACAGGGGACCAATGAGCAGTTCTTC. Translation gives CASSTPGQGTNEQFF. J is TRBJ2-1 and V is TRBV19; 10 bases map to TRBD1. There are 15 residues in the CDR3. Trimming at V came to 4 bases and at J to 6 bases, leaving 6 bases not matched to a gene. The germline CDR1 and CDR2 sequences are LNHDA and SQIVND (reference sequence).

The rearrangement links TRBV5-6 to TRBJ1-5; D gene unclear. V was clipped by 0 bases and J by 0 bases, with 10 bases between them. Germline V gene data show CDR1 as SGHDT and CDR2 as YYEEEE. The CDR3 loop spans 16 amino acids. CDR3 bases: TGTGCCAGCAGCTTGGCGGCGGGGTTTAGCAATCAGCCCCAGCATTTT. It is translated as CASSLAAGFSNQPQHF.

The chain employs TRBV5-5 and TRBJ1-2; TRBD1 matches at 8 bases. This CDR3 is built from 14 residues. Germline V gives CDR1 SGHKS, CDR2 YYEKEE (reference sequence). Trimming at V came to 5 bases and at J to 6 bases, leaving 9 bases not matched to a gene. CDR3 in amino acids: CASRYGQGNNGYTF. In DNA form, the CDR3 reads TGTGCCAGCAGATATGGACAGGGAAATAATGGCTACACCTTC.

The rearrangement joins TRBV14 to TRBJ2-7, with D possibly matching TRBD1 (6 bases). Trimming stripped 3 bases from V and 7 bases from J, with 16 bases between. The CDR3 extends over 14 amino acids. The germline V gene encodes CDR1 SGHDN and CDR2 FVKESK. This chain's CDR3 is CASSHLRFRGEQYF. CDR3 bases: TGTGCCAGCAGCCATCTTCGTTTTAGGGGGGAGCAGTACTTC.

The chain links TRBV7-2 to TRBJ1-1; tentatively, D is TRBD1 (5 bases). The CDR3 totals 12 residues. Trimming pared 5 bases from V and 4 bases from J, leaving 8 bases between. Germline V lookup: CDR1 SGHTA, CDR2 FQGNSA. CDR3 loop: CASSPGFTEAFF. CDR3 sequence (DNA): TGTGCCAGCAGCCCAGGGTTCACTGAAGCTTTCTTT. The full variable domain, its missing parts supplied by reference TRBV7-2 and TRBJ1-1, is GAGVSQSPSNKVTEKGKDVELRCDPISGHTALYWYRQSLGQGLEFLIYFQGNSAPDKSGLPSDRFSAERTGGSVSTLTIQRTQQEDSAVYLCASSPGFTEAFFGQGTRLTVV.

The chain has TRBV12-5 and TRBJ2-2; 7 nucleotides line up with TRBD1. The CDR3 runs to 14 residues. Germline loops: CDR1 LGHNT, CDR2 FRNRAP. The V and J ends lost 6 bases and 6 bases, in that order; junction bases with no gene match: 7. The CDR3 DNA reads TGTGCTAGTGGATCGGGACAGCAAGCCGGGGAGCTGTTTTTT. Protein: CASGSGQQAGELFF.

The chain has TRBV6-1 and TRBJ1-4; no clear D gene. The CDR3 consists of 15 residues. Looked up from germline, CDR1 is MNHNS and CDR2 is SASEGT. Trimming removed 0 bases from V and 7 bases from J, with 12 bases in between. The CDR3 here is CASSEAALGGEKLFF. In DNA, the CDR3 is TGTGCCAGCAGTGAAGCAGCCCTCGGTGGTGAAAAACTGTTTTTT.

The table lists this clone with a count of one. J is TRBJ2-4 and V is TRBV5-1, with D perhaps TRBD2 (6 bases). CDR3 length equals 19 residues. Germline CDR1 and CDR2: SGHRS and YFSETQ. V was trimmed by 4 bases and J by 0 bases, leaving 23 bases between them. CDR3 sequence reads: CASSLLPAGSGLAKNIQYF. The CDR3 nucleotides read TGCGCCAGCAGCCTCCTCCCGGCGGGGTCGGGCCTAGCCAAAAACATTCAGTACTTC.

V is TRBV5-1 and J is TRBJ1-5; 9 nucleotides align to TRBD1. Unmatched junction bases numbered 2, after V lost 2 bases and J lost 2 bases. The CDR3 is made up of 15 amino acids. CDR1 and CDR2 from the germline V gene are SGHRS and YFSETQ. The CDR3 region has the DNA TGCGCCAGCAGCTTTACAGGGGGCGGCAATCAGCCCCAGCATTTT. Translating gives CASSFTGGGNQPQHF.

The rearrangement links TRBV4-3 to TRBJ2-7; a possible D gene is TRBD2 (5 bases). The CDR3 totals 15 residues. V shed 2 bases and J shed 0 bases, with 11 bases lying between them. Per the germline V gene, CDR1 is LGHNA and CDR2 is YSLEER. The CDR3 is CASSQLADSSYEQYF. The DNA for the CDR3 is TGCGCCAGCAGCCAACTAGCCGATAGCTCCTACGAGCAGTACTTC.

The V gene is TRBV28, the J gene TRBJ1-2; D might be TRBD1 (5 bases). The CDR3 extends over 14 amino acids. Germline V gene data show CDR1 as MDHEN and CDR2 as SYDVKM. Trimming removed 6 bases at V and 8 bases at J, with 19 bases between. CDR3 sequence (DNA): TGTGCCAGCAGCCGCCCCCACAGGACCGGGGGCTACACCTTC. It translates to CASSRPHRTGGYTF.

The rearrangement uses TRBV11-2 and TRBJ2-5; D unclear. CDR3 size: 16 residues. Germline CDR1 is SGHAT and CDR2 is FQNNGV. V dropped 4 bases and J dropped 4 bases, with 19 bases sitting between them. In DNA, the CDR3 is TGTGCCAGCAGCTCACCCTGGAGATCCTCAAGAGAGACCCAGTACTTC. Protein product: CASSSPWRSSRETQYF.

V gene TRBV5-1 combines with J gene TRBJ1-2, with 7 bases fitting TRBD1. Trimming removed 3 bases from V and 6 bases from J; junction bases left unmatched: 8. The V gene's germline CDR1 is SGHRS and CDR2 YFSETQ. This CDR3 is 14 amino acids long. This CDR3 is CASSSPLQGHGYTF. The DNA of the CDR3 is TGCGCCAGCAGCTCCCCTTTACAGGGGCATGGCTACACCTTC.

The rearrangement joins TRBV5-4 to TRBJ2-7, with 7 nucleotides matching TRBD1. J was trimmed by 2 bases and V by 3 bases; bases with no gene match: 5. The CDR3 covers 14 residues. Per the germline V gene, CDR1 is SGHNT and CDR2 is YYREEE (reference sequence). This CDR3 is CASSSGQRTYEQYF. The CDR3 DNA sequence: TGTGCCAGCAGCTCGGGACAGAGAACCTACGAGCAGTACTTC.

The chain joins TRBV6-6 to TRBJ2-3; D remains ambiguous. V lost 2 bases and J 6 bases, leaving 6 bases between the germline ends. CDR1 MNHNY and CDR2 SVGAGI come from the germline V gene (reference sequence). The length of the CDR3 is 12 residues. The CDR3 coding sequence is TGTGCCAGCAGTTACCTAGTTGATACGCAGTATTTT. Amino acids: CASSYLVDTQYF.

The V gene is TRBV4-3, the J gene TRBJ2-1; D is possibly TRBD2 (5 bases). V was trimmed by 0 bases and J by 0 bases, leaving 12 bases between them. The CDR3 extends over 17 amino acids. Germline loops: CDR1 LGHNA, CDR2 YSLEER. CDR3 coding DNA: TGCGCCAGCAGCCAAGAGTTGCGGGCCAGCTCCTACAATGAGCAGTTCTTC. Translated: CASSQELRASSYNEQFF.

The rearrangement joins TRBV7-3 to TRBJ2-3; 7 bases fit TRBD1. The V gene's germline CDR1 is SGHTA and CDR2 FQGTGA. V trimming: 5 bases; J trimming: 6 bases; junction bases outside the gene matches: 2. This CDR3 is built from 12 residues. CDR3 sequence: CASSMTGDTQYF. The CDR3 DNA sequence: TGTGCCAGCAGCATGACAGGGGATACGCAGTATTTT.

The chain joins TRBV5-5 to TRBJ2-7; no firm D call. Germline CDR1 SGHKS, CDR2 YYEKEE (reference sequence). V was trimmed by 2 bases and J by 3 bases, leaving 15 bases between them. The CDR3 loop spans 15 amino acids. Here the CDR3 DNA reads TGTGCCAGCAGCTTAGTGGTTGGCGCGGACTACGAGCAGTACTTC. Protein: CASSLVVGADYEQYF.

This chain connects TRBV28 to TRBJ2-5; D uncertain. This CDR3 region has 15 residues. Germline values: CDR1 MDHEN, CDR2 SYDVKM. V shed 7 bases and J shed 2 bases, with 17 bases lying between them. This CDR3 reads CASTPVLGMQETQYF. CDR3 nucleotides: TGTGCCAGCACCCCGGTCCTAGGTATGCAAGAGACCCAGTACTTC.